This T cell receptor (beta chain) was retrieved from a study of tumor and adjacent non-tumor tissue in lung cancer. Three rounds of nested PCR, following a modified ARM-PCR protocol, produced the TCRbeta library. TCRdb reanalysed the multiplex PCR reads using MiXCR and keeps one entry per CDR3 protein. The data hold more than 85,000 distinct CDR3 sequences, with approximately 82% observed a single time. RNA was extracted from bulk tissue without any cell sorting. Germline V gene data show CDR1 as MNHNY and CDR2 as SVGAGI (reference sequence). The CDR3 sequence is 15 residues long. With 5 bases removed from V and 5 bases from J, the gap between germline ends came to 19 bases.

This chain connects TRBV6-6 to TRBJ2-7, with D perhaps matching TRBD1 (5 bases). This receptor was identified in a woman aged 60-75 years with non-small cell lung cancer. Sequenced: lung tumor tissue. The chain's CDR3 is CASSRQPGRDNEQYF. The CDR3 nucleotides are TGTGCCAGCAGTCGCCAGCCAGGGCGAGACAACGAGCAGTACTTC.